This paragraph covers one TCR beta chain sequence. Its antigen is not identified. This sample was included in a study of vaccination and CD4 T cells after COVID-19. The overall study: Post-COVID draws followed diagnosis by a median around 100 days (range 35 to 161). Median time from second vaccine dose to sampling was roughly 72 days (14 to 241). Regarding the study as a whole: Counts of SARS-CoV-2-reactive clonotypes had a median that went from roughly 21 to 40, a nonsignificant change.

This CDR3 comprises 12 residues. The V end lost 3 bases, the J end lost 2 bases, and 5 bases lay between the germline ends. The treatment here: roughly 10-day PBMC culture with coronavirus spike peptide pools or control peptides (ViraFEST assay). Cultured CD4+ T cell DNA was sequenced using the Oncomine TCR Beta short-read assay. TCRdb called the PCR reads again in MiXCR, with one record for every CDR3 protein. The sample holds 9,500 to 12,000 distinct CDR3 sequences, about two thirds seen once. This chain links TRBV12-3 or TRBV12-4 with TRBJ2-7; D not certain. This TCR derives from a human donor who had recovered from COVID-19. This specimen was CD4+ T cells from blood, cultured in vitro, taken before SARS-CoV-2 vaccination. CDR3 in amino acids: CASSLWAYEQYF. CDR3 DNA: TGTGCCAGCAGTTTGTGGGCCTACGAGCAGTACTTC.